The source of this T cell receptor (beta chain) is a study of blood T cell repertoires in COVID-19. Study context: Acute-phase and convalescent COVID-19 samples originated in the United States, Italy and Spain.

The germline gives CDR1 LGHNT, CDR2 FRNRAP. Trimming removed 6 bases at V and 7 bases at J, with 10 bases between. CDR3 length: 12 residues. The protocol was immunoSEQ multiplex PCR, while the TCRdb copy is restricted to in-frame clones and leaves out a portion. The profile shows 150,000 to 200,000 clones, roughly 89% of them singletons. A single count supports this clone. The clonotype was recovered from a woman between 70 and 85 years old with COVID-19, enrolled during active disease. The chain combines TRBV12-5 with TRBJ2-1; D uncertain. Sequenced input: peripheral blood. The CDR3 spells CASGLAGNEQFF. Written as DNA, the CDR3 is TGTGCTAGTGGACTTGCTGGTAATGAGCAGTTCTTC.